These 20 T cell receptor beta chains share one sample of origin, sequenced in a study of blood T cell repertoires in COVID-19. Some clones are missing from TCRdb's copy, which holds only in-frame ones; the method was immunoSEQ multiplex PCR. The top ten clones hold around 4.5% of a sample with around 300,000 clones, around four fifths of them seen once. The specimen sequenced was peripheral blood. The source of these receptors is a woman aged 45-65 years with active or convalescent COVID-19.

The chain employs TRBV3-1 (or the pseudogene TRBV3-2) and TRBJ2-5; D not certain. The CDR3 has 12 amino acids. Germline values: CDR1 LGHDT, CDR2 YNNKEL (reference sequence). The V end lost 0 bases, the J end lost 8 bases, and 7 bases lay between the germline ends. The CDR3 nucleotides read TGTGCCAGCAGCCAAGATGAAACTACCCAGTACTTC. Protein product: CASSQDETTQYF.

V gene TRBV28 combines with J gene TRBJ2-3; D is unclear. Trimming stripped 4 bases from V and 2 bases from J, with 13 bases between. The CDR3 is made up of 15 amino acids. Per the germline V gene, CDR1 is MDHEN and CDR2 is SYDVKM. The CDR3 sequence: CASSSRSGPTDTQYF. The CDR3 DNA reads TGTGCCAGCAGTTCCCGAAGTGGGCCCACAGATACGCAGTATTTT.

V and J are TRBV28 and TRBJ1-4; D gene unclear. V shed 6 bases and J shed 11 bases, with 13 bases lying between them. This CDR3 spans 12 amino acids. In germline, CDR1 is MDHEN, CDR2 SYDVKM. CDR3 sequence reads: CASSYEGRKLFF. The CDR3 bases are TGTGCCAGCAGCTATGAGGGTCGGAAACTGTTTTTT.

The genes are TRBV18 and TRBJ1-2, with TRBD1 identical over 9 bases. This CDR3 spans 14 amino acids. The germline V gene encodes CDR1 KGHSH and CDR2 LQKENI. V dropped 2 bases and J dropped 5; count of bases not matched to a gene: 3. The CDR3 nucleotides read TGTGCCAGCTCACCAGGGACAGGGAATTATGGCTACACCTTC. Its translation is CASSPGTGNYGYTF.

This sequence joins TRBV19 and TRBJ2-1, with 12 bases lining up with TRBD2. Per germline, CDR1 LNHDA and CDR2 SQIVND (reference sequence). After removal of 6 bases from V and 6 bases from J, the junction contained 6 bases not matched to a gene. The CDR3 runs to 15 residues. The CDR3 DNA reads TGTGCCAGTAGGGAACTAGCGGGAGGCCTCAATGAGCAGTTCTTC. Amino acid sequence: CASRELAGGLNEQFF. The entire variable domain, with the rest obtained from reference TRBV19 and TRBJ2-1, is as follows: DGGITQSPKYLFRKEGQNVTLSCEQNLNHDAMYWYRQDPGQGLRLIYYSQIVNDFQKGDIAEGYSVSREKKESFPLTVTSAQKNPTAFYLCASRELAGGLNEQFFGPGTRLTVL.

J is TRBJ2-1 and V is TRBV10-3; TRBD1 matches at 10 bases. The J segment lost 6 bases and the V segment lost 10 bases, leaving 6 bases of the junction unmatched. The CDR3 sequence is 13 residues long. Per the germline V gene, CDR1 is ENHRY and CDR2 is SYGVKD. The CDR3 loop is CASGWDRGNEQFF. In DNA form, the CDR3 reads TGTGCCAGCGGGTGGGACAGGGGCAATGAGCAGTTCTTC.

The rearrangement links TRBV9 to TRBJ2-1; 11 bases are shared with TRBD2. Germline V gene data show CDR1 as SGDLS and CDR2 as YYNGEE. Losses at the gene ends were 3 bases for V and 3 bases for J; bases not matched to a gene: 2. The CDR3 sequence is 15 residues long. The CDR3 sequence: CASSDGTSGYNEQFF. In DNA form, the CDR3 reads TGTGCCAGCAGCGACGGGACTAGCGGCTACAATGAGCAGTTCTTC.

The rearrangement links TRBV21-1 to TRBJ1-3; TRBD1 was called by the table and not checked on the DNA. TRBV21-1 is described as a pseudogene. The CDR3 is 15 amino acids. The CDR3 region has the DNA TGTGCCGGCGACAGGGAGAGACTTCATGGAAACACCATATATTTT. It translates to CAGDRERLHGNTIYF.

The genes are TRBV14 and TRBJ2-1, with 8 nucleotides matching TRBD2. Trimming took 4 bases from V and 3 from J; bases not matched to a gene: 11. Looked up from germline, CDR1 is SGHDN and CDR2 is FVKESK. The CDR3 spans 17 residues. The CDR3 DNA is TGTGCCAGCAGCCCGACGGGGGGGACTAGGCTCTACAATGAGCAGTTCTTC. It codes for CASSPTGGTRLYNEQFF.

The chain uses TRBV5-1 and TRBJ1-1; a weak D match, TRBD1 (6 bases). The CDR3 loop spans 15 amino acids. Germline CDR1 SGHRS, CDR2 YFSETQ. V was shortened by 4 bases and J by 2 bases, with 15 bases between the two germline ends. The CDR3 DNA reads TGCGCCAGCAGCACAACGACAGGAGGAAACACTGAAGCTTTCTTT. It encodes CASSTTTGGNTEAFF.

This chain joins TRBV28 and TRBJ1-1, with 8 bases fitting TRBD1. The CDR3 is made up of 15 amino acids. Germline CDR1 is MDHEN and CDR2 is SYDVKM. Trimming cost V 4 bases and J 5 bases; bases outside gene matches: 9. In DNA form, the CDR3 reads TGTGCCAGCAGTTCCACAGGGGGGATATCGACTGAAGCTTTCTTT. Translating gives CASSSTGGISTEAFF.

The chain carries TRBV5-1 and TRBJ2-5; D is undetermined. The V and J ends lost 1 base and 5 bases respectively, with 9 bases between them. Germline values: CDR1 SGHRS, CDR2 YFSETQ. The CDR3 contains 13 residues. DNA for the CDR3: TGCGCCAGCAGCTTGTCTACCCGGGAGACCCAGTACTTC. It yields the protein CASSLSTRETQYF.

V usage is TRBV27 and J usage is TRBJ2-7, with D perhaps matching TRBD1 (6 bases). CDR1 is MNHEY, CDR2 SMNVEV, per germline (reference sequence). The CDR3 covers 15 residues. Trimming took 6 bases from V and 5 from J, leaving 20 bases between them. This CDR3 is CASRAPGTIAHEQYF. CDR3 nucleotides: TGTGCCAGCAGGGCCCCCGGGACAATCGCCCACGAGCAGTACTTC.

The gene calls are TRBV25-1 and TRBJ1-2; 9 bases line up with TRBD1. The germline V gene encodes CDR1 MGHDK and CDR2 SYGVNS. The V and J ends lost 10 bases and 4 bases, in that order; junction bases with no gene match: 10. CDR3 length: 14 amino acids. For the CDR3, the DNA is TGTGCCACCCAGAAGACAGGGGGTGCCTATGGCTACACCTTC. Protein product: CATQKTGGAYGYTF.

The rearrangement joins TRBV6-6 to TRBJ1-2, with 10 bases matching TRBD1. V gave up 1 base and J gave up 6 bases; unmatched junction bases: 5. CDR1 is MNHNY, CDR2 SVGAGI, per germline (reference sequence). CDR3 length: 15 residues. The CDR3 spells CASSYFPGTGDGYTF. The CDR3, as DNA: TGTGCCAGCAGTTACTTCCCTGGGACAGGGGATGGCTACACCTTC.

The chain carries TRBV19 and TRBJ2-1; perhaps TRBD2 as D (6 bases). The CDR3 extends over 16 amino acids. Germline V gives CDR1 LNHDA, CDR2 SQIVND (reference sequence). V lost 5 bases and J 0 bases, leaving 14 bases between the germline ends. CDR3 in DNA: TGTGCCAGTAGTGTACGGGGGTTGAGCTCCTACAATGAGCAGTTCTTC. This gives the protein CASSVRGLSSYNEQFF.

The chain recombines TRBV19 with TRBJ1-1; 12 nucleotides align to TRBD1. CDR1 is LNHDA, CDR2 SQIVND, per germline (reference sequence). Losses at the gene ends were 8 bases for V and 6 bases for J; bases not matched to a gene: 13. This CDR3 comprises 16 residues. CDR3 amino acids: CASESRDRGQRSEAFF. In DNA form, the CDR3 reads TGTGCCAGTGAGTCGAGGGACAGGGGGCAAAGGTCTGAAGCTTTCTTT.

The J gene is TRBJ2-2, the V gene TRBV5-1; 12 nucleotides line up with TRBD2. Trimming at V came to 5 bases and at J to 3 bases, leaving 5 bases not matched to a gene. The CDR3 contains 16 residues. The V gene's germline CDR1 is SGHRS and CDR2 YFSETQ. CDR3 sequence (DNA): TGCGCCAGCAGACTAGCGGGAGGCAGGTACACCGGGGAGCTGTTTTTT. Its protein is CASRLAGGRYTGELFF.

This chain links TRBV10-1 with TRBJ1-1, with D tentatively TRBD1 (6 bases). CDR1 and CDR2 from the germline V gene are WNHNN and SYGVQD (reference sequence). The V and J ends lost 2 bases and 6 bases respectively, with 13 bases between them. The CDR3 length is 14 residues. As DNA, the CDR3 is TGCGCCAGCAGTGAGGTTCAGGGGCAAGCTGAAGCTTTCTTT. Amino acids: CASSEVQGQAEAFF.

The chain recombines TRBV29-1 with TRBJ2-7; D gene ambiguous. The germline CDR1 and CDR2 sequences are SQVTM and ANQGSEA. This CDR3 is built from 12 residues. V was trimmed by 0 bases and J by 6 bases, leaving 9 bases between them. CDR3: CSVEDIAAEQYF. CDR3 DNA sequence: TGCAGCGTTGAAGATATCGCGGCCGAGCAGTACTTC.